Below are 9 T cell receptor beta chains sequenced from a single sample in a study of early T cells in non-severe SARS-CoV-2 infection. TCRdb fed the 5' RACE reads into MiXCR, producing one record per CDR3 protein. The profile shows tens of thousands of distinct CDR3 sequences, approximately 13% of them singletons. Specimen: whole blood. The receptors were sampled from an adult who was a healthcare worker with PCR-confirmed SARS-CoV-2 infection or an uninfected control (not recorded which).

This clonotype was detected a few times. The CDR3 sequence is CASSSYEDRKNIQYF. The CDR3 coding sequence is TGTGCCAGCAGCTCGTATGAGGACAGAAAAAACATTCAGTACTTC. The chain is built from TRBV7-8 and TRBJ2-4, with D perhaps matching TRBD1 (6 bases). Germline V gives CDR1 SGHVS, CDR2 FQNEAQ. The length of the CDR3 is 15 residues. Trimming took off 4 bases at V and 4 bases at J, with 14 bases between the two ends. Drawing the rest from reference TRBV7-8 and TRBJ2-4, the complete variable domain is GAGVSQSPRYKVAKRGQDVALRCDPISGHVSLFWYQQALGQGPEFLTYFQNEAQLDKSGLPSDRFFAERPEGSVSTLKIQRTQQEDSAVYLCASSSYEDRKNIQYFGAGTRLSVL.

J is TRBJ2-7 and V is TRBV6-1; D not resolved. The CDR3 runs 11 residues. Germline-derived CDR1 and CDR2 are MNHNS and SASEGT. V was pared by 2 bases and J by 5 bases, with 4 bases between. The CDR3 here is CASSEYHEQYF. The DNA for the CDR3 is TGTGCCAGCAGTGAATATCACGAGCAGTACTTC.

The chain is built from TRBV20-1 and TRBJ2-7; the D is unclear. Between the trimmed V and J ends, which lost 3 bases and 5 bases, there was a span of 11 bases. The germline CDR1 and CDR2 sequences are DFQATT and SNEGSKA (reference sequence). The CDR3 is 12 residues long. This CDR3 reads CSARPPRHEQYF. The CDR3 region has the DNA TGCAGTGCTAGGCCCCCGCGACACGAGCAGTACTTC.

The CDR3 DNA follows: TGCGCCAGCAGCCAAGCCAGTATATCTGGGGCCAACGTCCTGACTTTC. Its protein is CASSQASISGANVLTF. This rearrangement joins TRBV4-3 to TRBJ2-6, with D uncertain. The CDR3 extends over 16 amino acids. V was trimmed by 1 base and J by 1 base, leaving 8 bases between them. Germline V gene data show CDR1 as LGHNA and CDR2 as YSLEER.

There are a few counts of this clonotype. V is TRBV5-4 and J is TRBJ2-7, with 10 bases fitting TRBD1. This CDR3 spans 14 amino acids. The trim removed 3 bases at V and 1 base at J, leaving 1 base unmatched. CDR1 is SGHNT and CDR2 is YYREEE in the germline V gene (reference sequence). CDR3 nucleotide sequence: TGTGCCAGCAGCTCGGGACAGGGGTCCTACGAGCAGTACTTC. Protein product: CASSSGQGSYEQYF. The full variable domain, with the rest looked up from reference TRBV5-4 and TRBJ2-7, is ETGVTQSPTHLIKTRGQQVTLRCSSQSGHNTVSWYQQALGQGPQFIFQYYREEENGRGNFPPRFSGLQFPNYSSELNVNALELDDSALYLCASSSGQGSYEQYFGPGTRLTVT.

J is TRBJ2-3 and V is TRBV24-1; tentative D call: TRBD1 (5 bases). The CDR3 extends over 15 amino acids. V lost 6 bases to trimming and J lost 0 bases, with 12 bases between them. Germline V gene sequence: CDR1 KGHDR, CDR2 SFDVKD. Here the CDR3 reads CATSPQGRSTDTQYF. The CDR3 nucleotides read TGTGCCACCAGTCCCCAGGGAAGAAGCACAGATACGCAGTATTTT.

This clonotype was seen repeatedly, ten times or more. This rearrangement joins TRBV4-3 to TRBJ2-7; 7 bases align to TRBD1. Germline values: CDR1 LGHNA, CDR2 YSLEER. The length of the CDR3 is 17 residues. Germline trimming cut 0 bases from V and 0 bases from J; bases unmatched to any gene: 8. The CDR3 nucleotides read TGCGCCAGCAGCCAAGAACAAGGACGGGACAGCTCCTACGAGCAGTACTTC. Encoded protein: CASSQEQGRDSSYEQYF.

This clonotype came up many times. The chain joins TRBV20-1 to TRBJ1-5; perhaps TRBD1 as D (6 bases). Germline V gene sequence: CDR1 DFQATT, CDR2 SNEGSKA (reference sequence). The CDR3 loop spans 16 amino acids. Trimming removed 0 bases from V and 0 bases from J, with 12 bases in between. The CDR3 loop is CSARDDRLYSNQPQHF. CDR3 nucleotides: TGCAGTGCTAGAGACGACAGGCTTTATAGCAATCAGCCCCAGCATTTT.

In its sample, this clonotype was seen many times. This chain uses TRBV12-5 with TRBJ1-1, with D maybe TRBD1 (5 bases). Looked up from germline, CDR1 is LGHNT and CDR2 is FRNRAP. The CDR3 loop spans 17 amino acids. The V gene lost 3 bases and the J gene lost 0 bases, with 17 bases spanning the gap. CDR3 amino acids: CASGFGVEGLMNTEAFF. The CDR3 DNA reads TGTGCTAGTGGTTTCGGGGTTGAGGGGTTGATGAACACTGAAGCTTTCTTT.